This record concerns one T cell receptor beta chain sequence. This entry is derived from a study of blood T cell repertoires in COVID-19. Trimming removed 3 bases at V and 5 bases at J, with 9 bases between. CDR3 length: 13 amino acids. Germline lookup yields CDR1 WNHNN and CDR2 SYGVQD (reference sequence). TCRdb keeps only in-frame clones here, not all; method: immunoSEQ multiplex PCR. Among around 70,000 clones, approximately 80% were seen once, and the ten largest hold 15% to 17%. This chain links TRBV10-1 with TRBJ2-3; no firm D call. The TCR comes from a human donor in a cohort sampled during active COVID-19. Material for sequencing was peripheral blood. The CDR3 region has the DNA TGCGCCAGCAGTGATCAGCTAGGAGATACGCAGTATTTT. Translation: CASSDQLGDTQYF.